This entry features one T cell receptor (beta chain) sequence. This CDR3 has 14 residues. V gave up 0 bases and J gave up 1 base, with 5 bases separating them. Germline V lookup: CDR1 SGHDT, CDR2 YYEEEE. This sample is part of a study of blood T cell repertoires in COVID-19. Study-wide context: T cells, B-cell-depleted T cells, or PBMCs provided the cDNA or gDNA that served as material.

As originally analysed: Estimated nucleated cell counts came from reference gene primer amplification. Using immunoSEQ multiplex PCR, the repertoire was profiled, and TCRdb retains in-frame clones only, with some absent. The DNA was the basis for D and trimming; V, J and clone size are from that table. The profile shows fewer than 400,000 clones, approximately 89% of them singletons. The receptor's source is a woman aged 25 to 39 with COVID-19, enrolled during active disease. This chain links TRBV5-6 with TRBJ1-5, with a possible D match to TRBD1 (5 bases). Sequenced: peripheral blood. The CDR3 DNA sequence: TGTGCCAGCAGCTTGGAGGGGAGCAATCAGCCCCAGCATTTT. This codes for CASSLEGSNQPQHF.